This TCR beta chain was captured in a study of blood T cell repertoires in COVID-19. Some clones are missing from TCRdb's copy, which holds only in-frame ones; the method was immunoSEQ multiplex PCR. The sample yields about 180,000 clones, about 83% seen once. The CDR3 length is 15 residues. Germline CDR1 is MNHEY and CDR2 is SMNVEV (reference sequence). Germline trimming cut 7 bases from V and 4 bases from J; bases unmatched to any gene: 11. The clonotype originates from a human donor in a cohort sampled during active COVID-19. V is TRBV27 and J is TRBJ2-7, with 9 bases that match TRBD2. What was sequenced was peripheral blood. The DNA for the CDR3 is TGTGCCAGCACTGAGGGGCTAGCGGGAAGTTACGAGCAGTACTTC. Protein: CASTEGLAGSYEQYF.